This T cell receptor (beta chain) was sequenced for a study of T-cell reconstitution after alpha-beta-depleted transplantation in children. Germline CDR1 and CDR2: SGHDT and YYEEEE. Trimming removed 3 bases at V and 6 bases at J, with 15 bases between. The CDR3 totals 14 residues. This clonotype turned up a few times. Researchers prepared the TCRbeta library using unique molecular identifiers, the study reports. Each CDR3 protein is one row after TCRdb ran MiXCR on the PCR reads. The table has 250,000 to 350,000 distinct CDR3 sequences, around 9.6% seen once. The receptor was isolated from a human donor who donated a stem cell graft to a child with SCID. V and J are TRBV5-6 and TRBJ1-1; D not resolved. The material sequenced was PBMCs from the stem cell graft donor, taken from the stem cell graft. The CDR3 DNA reads TGTGCCAGCAGCTCCTTGGACGGAACGCCTGAAGCTTTCTTT. Translation gives CASSSLDGTPEAFF.